The next 25 T cell receptor beta chains were all read from a single sample in a study of blood T cell repertoires in COVID-19. Some clones are missing from TCRdb's copy, which holds only in-frame ones; the method was immunoSEQ multiplex PCR. The sample consists of around 310,000 clones, roughly 86% of them appearing once. The specimen was PBMCs or T cells enriched from blood (not recorded which). Receptors originate from a young woman who had recovered from COVID-19.

V and J are TRBV5-1 and TRBJ1-6; D is ambiguous. The CDR3 extends over 15 amino acids. The germline CDR1 and CDR2 sequences are SGHRS and YFSETQ. Trimming took 0 bases from V and 2 from J, leaving 6 bases between them. CDR3 sequence: CASSLDQAYNSPLHF. The CDR3 DNA is TGCGCCAGCAGCTTGGACCAGGCCTATAATTCACCCCTCCACTTT.

The chain is built from TRBV5-1 and TRBJ2-3, with 7 bases that match TRBD2. The CDR3 length is 14 residues. Looked up from germline, CDR1 is SGHRS and CDR2 is YFSETQ. V gave up 0 bases and J gave up 6 bases; unmatched junction bases: 4. CDR3 sequence (DNA): TGCGCCAGCAGCTTGGGCGGGAGATGGGATACGCAGTATTTT. Its translation: CASSLGGRWDTQYF.

The rearrangement uses TRBV18 and TRBJ1-2; D is unresolved. Germline values: CDR1 KGHSH, CDR2 LQKENI. This CDR3 is 13 amino acids long. The V end was cut by 3 bases, the J end by 5 bases, with 10 bases between. Here the CDR3 reads CASSPAGEYGYTF. Here the CDR3 DNA reads TGTGCCAGCTCACCGGCCGGGGAGTATGGCTACACCTTC.

The chain links TRBV13 to TRBJ2-1; 11 nucleotides agree with TRBD2. The CDR3 covers 17 residues. CDR1 is PRHDT and CDR2 is FYEKMQ in the germline V gene (reference sequence). With 5 bases clipped from V and 0 bases from J, the junction kept 6 bases outside the gene matches. As DNA, the CDR3 is TGTGCCAGCAGCCAGGGACTAGCGGTGAGCTCCTACAATGAGCAGTTCTTC. This sequence encodes CASSQGLAVSSYNEQFF.

The V gene is TRBV19, the J gene TRBJ2-3, with 11 nucleotides matching TRBD1. The CDR3 is 20 amino acids. The V and J ends lost 5 bases and 4 bases, in that order; junction bases with no gene match: 20. The germline V gene encodes CDR1 LNHDA and CDR2 SQIVND (reference sequence). The CDR3 loop reads CASSLRRKIRTGGIADTQYF. CDR3 in DNA: TGTGCCAGTAGTTTAAGACGAAAAATTAGGACAGGGGGCATTGCAGATACGCAGTATTTT.

The rearrangement links TRBV5-6 to TRBJ2-3; D perhaps matches TRBD2 (6 bases). CDR3 length equals 15 residues. The V gene lost 4 bases and the J gene lost 4 bases, with 16 bases spanning the gap. The germline V gene encodes CDR1 SGHDT and CDR2 YYEEEE. This CDR3 is CASSPSGSAADTQYF. The CDR3 DNA reads TGTGCCAGCAGCCCTTCCGGGAGTGCCGCAGATACGCAGTATTTT.

The sample holds one count of this clone. The sample carries other DNA sequences with the same CDR3. This chain links TRBV28 with TRBJ1-2; 8 bases map to TRBD1. The germline CDR1 and CDR2 sequences are MDHEN and SYDVKM. This CDR3 region has 13 residues. V shed 6 bases, J shed 5 bases, and the junction held 5 bases outside the gene matches. CDR3 bases: TGTGCCAGCAGCCCCGGACAGGGATATGGCTACACCTTC. Protein sequence: CASSPGQGYGYTF.

The DNA for the CDR3 is TGCAGTGCGGGAAGGTCGGGGGGCTACACCTTC. It encodes CSAGRSGGYTF. The V gene is TRBV20-1, the J gene TRBJ1-2; D is unclear. Trimming left V 6 bases short and J 8 bases short, with 13 bases between. The CDR3 totals 11 residues. Germline CDR1 is DFQATT and CDR2 is SNEGSKA (reference sequence).

This sequence joins TRBV6-2 or TRBV6-3 and TRBJ2-1; D gene uncertain. CDR1 and CDR2 from the germline V gene are MNHEY and SVGEGT. The V end lost 3 bases, the J end lost 9 bases, and 21 bases lay between the germline ends. The CDR3 covers 16 residues. CDR3 DNA: TGTGCCAGCAGTTATGTGGGCACGAGAATGGCCGGTGAGCAGTTCTTC. Its translation is CASSYVGTRMAGEQFF.

The rearrangement uses TRBV10-3 and TRBJ2-7, with 12 bases identical to TRBD1. The germline V gene has CDR1 ENHRY and CDR2 SYGVKD. V trimming: 6 bases; J trimming: 6 bases; junction bases outside the gene matches: 3. CDR3 size: 13 residues. The CDR3 bases are TGTGCCATCAGGGGGACAGGGGGCGGCGAGCAGTACTTC. It encodes CAIRGTGGGEQYF.

The CDR3 bases are TGTGCCAGCAGAGTGTTGAGCTCTGGAAACACCATATATTTT. As protein: CASRVLSSGNTIYF. This chain uses TRBV7-9 with TRBJ1-3; D is unresolved. CDR3 length equals 14 residues. CDR1 SEHNR and CDR2 FQNEAQ come from the germline V gene (reference sequence). V was cut by 6 bases and J by 0 bases, with 9 bases left in between.

The chain combines TRBV28 with TRBJ2-7, with D hard to call. Germline values: CDR1 MDHEN, CDR2 SYDVKM. The CDR3 runs to 15 residues. Trimming shortened V by 2 bases and J by 5 bases, and 16 bases separated the two germline ends. Here the CDR3 reads CASSLITSLADEQYF. Written as DNA, the CDR3 is TGTGCCAGCAGTTTAATAACTTCTCTTGCCGACGAGCAGTACTTC.

The rearrangement joins TRBV7-6 to TRBJ2-5, with TRBD2 as a possible D gene (6 bases). This CDR3 has 11 residues. Germline V gene lookup returns CDR1 SGHVS and CDR2 FNYEAQ. V lost 1 base and J lost 11, with 8 bases in between. The CDR3 nucleotides are TGTGCCAGCAGCTTAGGGACTATGCAGTACTTC. It is translated as CASSLGTMQYF.

This clone appeared a single time. The V call is TRBV29-1, the J call TRBJ2-1, with D maybe TRBD2 (5 bases). The V and J ends lost 5 bases and 2 bases respectively, with 16 bases between them. The CDR3 extends over 15 amino acids. Per germline, CDR1 SQVTM and CDR2 ANQGSEA. For the CDR3, the DNA is TGCAGCGTTTTCAGCGTCGGCGGGCCCTACAATGAGCAGTTCTTC. This sequence encodes CSVFSVGGPYNEQFF.

The chain recombines TRBV6-5 with TRBJ2-5; D is possibly TRBD1 (5 bases). In germline, CDR1 is MNHEY, CDR2 SVGAGI. Trimming removed 6 bases at V and 4 bases at J, with 18 bases between. The CDR3 has 15 amino acids. The CDR3 coding sequence is TGTGCCAGCAGCCGCGTCCAGGGTTTCGGAGAGACCCAGTACTTC. This encodes CASSRVQGFGETQYF.

The J gene is TRBJ1-1, the V gene TRBV5-1; no clear D gene. CDR1 SGHRS and CDR2 YFSETQ come from the germline V gene. With 5 bases removed from V and 3 bases from J, the gap between germline ends came to 14 bases. The CDR3 covers 14 residues. CDR3 region: CASREGGEHTEAFF. CDR3 bases: TGCGCCAGCAGGGAGGGCGGGGAACACACTGAAGCTTTCTTT.

The CDR3 DNA reads TGTGCCAGCAGGGCGGGAAGTGAGGCCATGAACACTGAAGCTTTCTTT. This sequence encodes CASRAGSEAMNTEAFF. This chain links TRBV27 with TRBJ1-1; no reliable D call. This CDR3 contains 16 residues. The germline CDR1 and CDR2 sequences are MNHEY and SMNVEV (reference sequence). V was pared by 6 bases and J by 0 bases, with 17 bases between.

The chain couples TRBV7-9 to TRBJ1-1; 7 bases map to TRBD1. Germline V lookup: CDR1 SEHNR, CDR2 FQNEAQ (reference sequence). The CDR3 spans 15 residues. With V trimmed by 4 bases and J by 1 base, 6 bases remained unmatched. CDR3 loop: CASSYRGVENTEAFF. The CDR3, as DNA: TGTGCCAGCAGCTACAGGGGAGTGGAGAACACTGAAGCTTTCTTT.

This chain links TRBV3-1 (or the pseudogene TRBV3-2) with TRBJ1-4; TRBD1 is a possible D gene (5 bases). Trimming took 4 bases from V and 3 from J, leaving 9 bases between them. Looked up from germline, CDR1 is LGHDT and CDR2 is YNNKEL (reference sequence). There are 14 residues in the CDR3. CDR3 bases: TGTGCCAGCAGCCCACGGGGGGCTAATGAAAAACTGTTTTTT. Translation: CASSPRGANEKLFF.

The V gene is TRBV11-2, the J gene TRBJ1-2, with 9 bases identical to TRBD1. This CDR3 is 17 amino acids long. Germline trimming cut 4 bases from V and 0 bases from J; bases unmatched to any gene: 9. CDR1 is SGHAT, CDR2 FQNNGV, per germline. The CDR3 spells CASSSSGQGLSNYGYTF. The CDR3 DNA reads as TGTGCCAGCAGCTCTTCGGGACAGGGACTATCTAACTATGGCTACACCTTC.

Concerning this clone itself: An end of the junction differs from the germline gene, which may be a read error. The chain links TRBV6-5 to TRBJ1-6, with unresolved D. Germline V gene sequence: CDR1 MNHEY, CDR2 SVGAGI. The CDR3 spans 14 residues. The CDR3 protein is CASSYSSYSSPLHF. The CDR3 DNA reads TGTGCCAGCAGTTACTCGAGTTATAGTTCACCCCTCCACTTT.

The rearrangement joins TRBV27 to TRBJ1-2; 8 bases line up with TRBD1. The CDR3 runs to 13 residues. Germline V CDR1 and CDR2: MNHEY, SMNVEV (reference sequence). With V trimmed by 5 bases and J by 7 bases, 6 bases remained unmatched. This CDR3 reads CASSAQGAPGYTF. The CDR3 coding sequence is TGTGCCAGCAGTGCCCAGGGGGCCCCTGGCTACACCTTC.

Only one count was recorded for this clone. V gene TRBV11-2 combines with J gene TRBJ2-3, with D unclear. Germline V gene data show CDR1 as SGHAT and CDR2 as FQNNGV. V lost 5 bases and J 3 bases, leaving 12 bases between the germline ends. The CDR3 consists of 14 residues. The DNA of the CDR3 is TGTGCCAGCAGCCGAGGAGTTGAGACAGATACGCAGTATTTT. Translating gives CASSRGVETDTQYF.

The gene calls are TRBV7-2 and TRBJ1-5, with a tentative D call TRBD1 (5 bases). V was pared by 2 bases and J by 1 base, with 9 bases between. This CDR3 contains 15 residues. Germline values: CDR1 SGHTA, CDR2 FQGNSA. CDR3 protein: CASSLRGMSNQPQHF. CDR3 in DNA: TGTGCCAGCAGCTTAAGGGGAATGAGCAATCAGCCCCAGCATTTT.

CDR3: CASRLAGGQTEQFF. CDR3 coding DNA: TGTGCCAGCAGGCTCGCGGGAGGGCAGACTGAGCAGTTCTTC. The chain combines TRBV25-1 with TRBJ2-1, with 9 bases lining up with TRBD2. Germline V lookup: CDR1 MGHDK, CDR2 SYGVNS. V lost 6 bases and J lost 9; bases outside the gene matches: 9. CDR3 length: 14 residues.